A single sample gave rise to the 26 T cell receptor beta chains below, sequenced in a study of cytomegalovirus exposure and HLA in healthy donors. The PCR made use of 60 Vbeta and 13 Jbeta primers. Libraries were prepared by immunoSEQ multiplex PCR; TCRdb keeps only in-frame clonotypes and omits some of them. This sample has fewer than 150,000 clones; roughly 75% occur once, and the top ten carry about 6.8%. Sequencing was performed on PBMCs. The receptor source for this set is a man aged 35 to 55 in good health and CMV-seropositive.

V and J are TRBV5-6 and TRBJ1-5; 7 positions agree with TRBD1. J lost 0 bases, V lost 0 bases, and 3 bases had no gene match. There are 16 residues in the CDR3. The V gene's germline CDR1 is SGHDT and CDR2 YYEEEE. The CDR3, as DNA: TGTGCCAGCAGCTTGGCGACAGGGCTTAGCAATCAGCCCCAGCATTTT. It specifies CASSLATGLSNQPQHF.

This chain uses TRBV9 with TRBJ2-7; TRBD1 agrees at 9 bases. The J segment lost 4 bases and the V segment lost 0 bases, leaving 5 bases of the junction unmatched. The CDR3 extends over 15 amino acids. Per germline, CDR1 SGDLS and CDR2 YYNGEE. The CDR3 protein is CASSVEQGAAYEQYF. CDR3 in DNA: TGTGCCAGCAGCGTAGAACAGGGGGCCGCATACGAGCAGTACTTC. The variable domain in full, completed from reference TRBV9 and TRBJ2-7, reads DSGVTQTPKHLITATGQRVTLRCSPRSGDLSVYWYQQSLDQGLQFLIQYYNGEERAKGNILERFSAQQFPDLHSELNLSSLELGDSALYFCASSVEQGAAYEQYFGPGTRLTVT.

The gene calls are TRBV7-9 and TRBJ1-1; D remains unclear. This CDR3 has 15 residues. Germline assignment: CDR1 SEHNR and CDR2 FQNEAQ (reference sequence). Trimming removed 1 base from V and 11 bases from J, with 20 bases in between. In DNA form, the CDR3 reads TGTGCCAGCAGCTTAGGACAAGGCATAAATCTGATGGCTTTCTTT. This codes for CASSLGQGINLMAFF.

J is TRBJ2-7 and V is TRBV4-3; TRBD2 is a possible D gene (6 bases). The V end was cut by 0 bases, the J end by 5 bases, with 14 bases between. The CDR3 is made up of 15 amino acids. Looked up from germline, CDR1 is LGHNA and CDR2 is YSLEER. CDR3 DNA: TGCGCCAGCAGCCAAGACGGTAGAGGGAGGAACGAGCAGTACTTC. Amino acid sequence: CASSQDGRGRNEQYF.

This clone has just a few counts. The identical CDR3 is also encoded by other nucleotide sequences in the sample. V usage is TRBV7-6 and J usage is TRBJ2-2; 10 bases match TRBD2. Germline values: CDR1 SGHVS, CDR2 FNYEAQ. This CDR3 has 16 residues. The junction had 2 bases not matched to a gene; V was cut back by 4 bases and J by 0 bases. CDR3 DNA: TGTGCCAGCAGCTCCCTAGCGGGGGCGAACACCGGGGAGCTGTTTTTT. Its protein is CASSSLAGANTGELFF.

V is TRBV4-3 and J is TRBJ2-7, with D perhaps TRBD1 (5 bases). The V end was cut by 0 bases, the J end by 4 bases, with 13 bases between. The CDR3 consists of 15 residues. The germline gives CDR1 LGHNA, CDR2 YSLEER. The CDR3 is CASSQDGQGRYEQYF. The CDR3 DNA is TGCGCCAGCAGCCAAGATGGCCAGGGTAGATACGAGCAGTACTTC.

The gene calls are TRBV7-8 and TRBJ1-3, with 7 bases fitting TRBD1. Germline CDR1 is SGHVS and CDR2 is FQNEAQ. The CDR3 has 15 residues. V dropped 4 bases and J dropped 2; count of bases not matched to a gene: 5. The DNA of the CDR3 is TGTGCCAGCAGCTGGGGACAGCCACCTGGAAACACCATATATTTT. Protein: CASSWGQPPGNTIYF.

The V and J genes are TRBV11-2 and TRBJ2-1; 11 bases match TRBD2. CDR1 is SGHAT, CDR2 FQNNGV, per germline. CDR3 length: 15 amino acids. The V segment lost 3 bases and the J segment 4 bases; nucleotides outside the gene matches: 2. CDR3 residues: CASSLTSGEYNEQFF. The CDR3 nucleotides read TGTGCCAGCAGCTTGACTAGCGGGGAATACAATGAGCAGTTCTTC.

V usage is TRBV13 and J usage is TRBJ2-7, with D tentatively TRBD1 (7 bases). V shed 8 bases and J shed 7 bases, with 18 bases lying between them. The V gene's germline CDR1 is PRHDT and CDR2 FYEKMQ (reference sequence). The CDR3 loop spans 13 amino acids. This CDR3 is CASQGGPREEQYF. CDR3 in DNA: TGTGCCAGCCAGGGGGGTCCTCGAGAGGAGCAGTACTTC. The full variable domain, rest sourced from reference TRBV13 and TRBJ2-7, is AAGVIQSPRHLIKEKRETATLKCYPIPRHDTVYWYQQGPGQDPQFLISFYEKMQSDKGSIPDRFSAQQFSDYHSELNMSSLELGDSALYFCASQGGPREEQYFGPGTRLTVT.

The chain is built from TRBV18 and TRBJ2-5, with D possibly being TRBD2 (6 bases). The CDR3 loop spans 15 amino acids. V lost 2 bases and J lost 2, with 12 bases in between. CDR1 and CDR2 from the germline V gene are KGHSH and LQKENI. In DNA form, the CDR3 reads TGTGCCAGCTCACCAAAGGCGGGGAGGCAAGAGACCCAGTACTTC. Protein product: CASSPKAGRQETQYF.

This chain uses TRBV7-9 with TRBJ1-2, with D possibly TRBD1 on 6 matching bases. This CDR3 has 15 residues. V was clipped by 5 bases and J by 2 bases, with 15 bases between them. Germline V gene data show CDR1 as SEHNR and CDR2 as FQNEAQ (reference sequence). CDR3 coding DNA: TGTGCCAGCAGCAGAGATCGGGACACCAACTATGGCTACACCTTC. Protein: CASSRDRDTNYGYTF. The entire variable domain, with the rest obtained from reference TRBV7-9 and TRBJ1-2, is as follows: DTGVSQNPRHKITKRGQNVTFRCDPISEHNRLYWYRQTLGQGPEFLTYFQNEAQLEKSRLLSDRFSAERPKGSFSTLEIQRTEQGDSAMYLCASSRDRDTNYGYTFGSGTRLTVV.

This clone was seen a single time. The rearrangement joins TRBV5-1 to TRBJ2-7; the match to TRBD1 covers 10 bases. V lost 1 base and J lost 4; bases outside the gene matches: 2. The CDR3 runs 14 residues. The germline gives CDR1 SGHRS, CDR2 YFSETQ. This chain's CDR3 is CASSLMGQGYEQYF. Here the CDR3 DNA reads TGCGCCAGCAGCTTGATGGGACAGGGGTACGAGCAGTACTTC.

In the case of this clone: This sample includes further DNA sequences coding for the same CDR3. This rearrangement joins TRBV30 to TRBJ2-7, with a possible D match to TRBD2 (5 bases). V lost 3 bases and J lost 3, with 18 bases in between. There are 15 residues in the CDR3. From germline, CDR1 is GTSNPN and CDR2 SVGIG (reference sequence). CDR3 sequence reads: CAWSVLGRQGYEQYF. CDR3 nucleotides: TGTGCCTGGAGCGTACTAGGTCGACAAGGCTACGAGCAGTACTTC.

This chain joins TRBV9 and TRBJ2-3; TRBD2 agrees at 8 bases. Germline V CDR1 and CDR2: SGDLS, YYNGEE. This CDR3 has 16 amino acids. Trimming cost V 3 bases and J 0 bases; bases outside gene matches: 6. CDR3 in amino acids: CASSERGYSSTDTQYF. The CDR3 bases are TGTGCCAGCAGCGAGCGGGGGTACTCTAGCACAGATACGCAGTATTTT. Full variable domain (remainder filled in from reference TRBV9 and TRBJ2-3): DSGVTQTPKHLITATGQRVTLRCSPRSGDLSVYWYQQSLDQGLQFLIQYYNGEERAKGNILERFSAQQFPDLHSELNLSSLELGDSALYFCASSERGYSSTDTQYFGPGTRLTVL.

The chain is built from TRBV5-8 and TRBJ1-1, with 8 positions matching TRBD1. V was pared by 2 bases and J by 0 bases, with 9 bases of the junction left unmatched. The CDR3 spans 17 residues. Germline assignment: CDR1 SGHTS and CDR2 YDEGEE. Written as DNA, the CDR3 is TGTGCCAGCAGCTTTTGGGGCAGGGGGCTTATGAACACTGAAGCTTTCTTT. Its protein product is CASSFWGRGLMNTEAFF.

The gene calls are TRBV14 and TRBJ1-1, with 8 bases that match TRBD1. Germline V gene sequence: CDR1 SGHDN, CDR2 FVKESK. V shed 5 bases, J shed 10 bases, and the junction held 15 bases outside the gene matches. The CDR3 length is 15 residues. The DNA for the CDR3 is TGTGCCAGCAGCGTGCTGGGGACGGGTGACAGGGGAGCTTTCTTT. Encoded protein: CASSVLGTGDRGAFF.

This clone was seen once. The chain is built from TRBV5-8 and TRBJ1-5; 9 positions match TRBD1. The ends lost 5 bases at V and 7 bases at J; junction bases unmatched: 10. Germline V gene lookup returns CDR1 SGHTS and CDR2 YDEGEE. The CDR3 extends over 15 amino acids. The CDR3 loop reads CASRPPGQGTQPQHF. CDR3 DNA: TGTGCCAGCAGACCGCCGGGACAGGGAACCCAGCCCCAGCATTTT.

The chain has TRBV18 and TRBJ2-1, with 9 bases identical to TRBD1. Germline assignment: CDR1 KGHSH and CDR2 LQKENI. V shed 6 bases, J shed 9 bases, and the junction held 6 bases outside the gene matches. There are 13 residues in the CDR3. CDR3 DNA: TGTGCCAGCTCGGGAGGGACAGGGAGTGAGCAGTTCTTC. It yields the protein CASSGGTGSEQFF.

In the case of this clone: The junction differs from germline at one of its ends, possibly a read error. This chain uses TRBV7-7 with TRBJ2-5; 11 bases map to TRBD2. Germline assignment: CDR1 SSHAT and CDR2 FNYEAQ (reference sequence). This CDR3 is 15 amino acids long. DNA of the CDR3: TGTGCTAGCAGCTCAAGACTAGCGGGGTGGGAGACCCAGTACTTC. Amino acid sequence: CASSSRLAGWETQYF. Drawing the rest from reference TRBV7-7 and TRBJ2-5, the complete variable domain is GAGVSQSPRYKVTKRGQDVTLRCDPISSHATLYWYQQALGQGPEFLTYFNYEAQPDKSGLPSDRFSAERPEGSISTLTIQRTEQRDSAMYRCASSSRLAGWETQYFGPGTRLLVL.

J is TRBJ1-1 and V is TRBV4-2; the D gene is possibly TRBD1 (5 bases). The CDR3 loop spans 14 amino acids. The germline gives CDR1 LGHNA, CDR2 YNFKEQ. The V end lost 8 bases, the J end lost 4 bases, and 17 bases lay between the germline ends. The CDR3 protein is CASPHRGRITEAFF. For the CDR3, the DNA is TGTGCCAGCCCGCATAGGGGCCGGATCACTGAAGCTTTCTTT.

J is TRBJ2-5 and V is TRBV7-8, with a tentative D call TRBD2 (6 bases). This CDR3 is 15 amino acids long. Trimming cost V 3 bases and J 5 bases, with 16 bases left between them. The germline CDR1 and CDR2 sequences are SGHVS and FQNEAQ. This CDR3 reads CASSFLNGRGETQYF. CDR3 bases: TGTGCCAGCAGCTTTCTCAACGGGAGAGGGGAGACCCAGTACTTC.

This chain uses TRBV19 with TRBJ1-1; D is possibly TRBD1 (6 bases). The length of the CDR3 is 14 residues. V lost 1 base, J lost 7 bases, and 13 bases lay in between. Looked up from germline, CDR1 is LNHDA and CDR2 is SQIVND (reference sequence). CDR3 residues: CASSIAPGQLEAFF. The CDR3 DNA reads as TGTGCCAGTAGTATAGCCCCCGGACAGCTTGAAGCTTTCTTT.

This chain connects TRBV19 to TRBJ2-6, with 10 bases aligning to TRBD1. CDR3 size: 17 residues. Unmatched junction bases numbered 2, after V lost 2 bases and J lost 1 base. Germline CDR1 and CDR2: LNHDA and SQIVND (reference sequence). The CDR3 is CASSILGQGSGANVLTF. The CDR3 region has the DNA TGTGCCAGTAGTATATTGGGACAGGGGTCTGGGGCCAACGTCCTGACTTTC.

The rearrangement joins TRBV15 to TRBJ2-3; 8 bases fit TRBD1. This CDR3 spans 13 amino acids. Unmatched junction bases numbered 0, after V lost 6 bases and J lost 1 base. From germline, CDR1 is LNHNV and CDR2 YYDKDF (reference sequence). The CDR3 DNA reads as TGTGCCACCAGGACAGGGGGCACAGATACGCAGTATTTT. Its translation is CATRTGGTDTQYF.

The CDR3, as DNA: TGTGCCAGCAGTGCCGGGATCGACAATCAGCCCCAGCATTTT. Translation gives CASSAGIDNQPQHF. V is TRBV2 and J is TRBJ1-5; the D is unclear. CDR1 and CDR2 (germline): SNHLY, FYNNEI. The germline V and J ends were trimmed by 4 bases and 3 bases, with 10 bases remaining between them. The CDR3 contains 14 residues.

The CDR3 DNA reads as TGTGCCAGCAGCCAGGGGGGGACTGGGGAGCTGTTTTTT. Protein sequence: CASSQGGTGELFF. The chain recombines TRBV4-2 with TRBJ2-2; 7 positions match TRBD2. Germline CDR1 is LGHNA and CDR2 is YNFKEQ. The CDR3 is 13 residues long. After removal of 3 bases from V and 8 bases from J, the junction contained 3 bases not matched to a gene.